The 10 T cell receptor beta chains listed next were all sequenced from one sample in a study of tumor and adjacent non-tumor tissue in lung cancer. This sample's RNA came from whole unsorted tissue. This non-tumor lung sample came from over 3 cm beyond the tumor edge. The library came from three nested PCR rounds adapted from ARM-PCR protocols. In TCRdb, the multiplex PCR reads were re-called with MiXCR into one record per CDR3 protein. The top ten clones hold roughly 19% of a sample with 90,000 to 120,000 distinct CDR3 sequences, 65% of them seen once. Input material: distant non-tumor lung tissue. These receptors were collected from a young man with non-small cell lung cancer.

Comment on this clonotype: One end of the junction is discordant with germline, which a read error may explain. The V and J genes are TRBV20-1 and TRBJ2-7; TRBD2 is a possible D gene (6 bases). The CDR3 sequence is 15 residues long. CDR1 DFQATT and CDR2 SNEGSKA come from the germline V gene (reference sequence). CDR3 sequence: CSASIATSRNYEQYF. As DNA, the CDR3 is TGCAGTGCTAGCATCGCAACTAGCAGAAACTACGAGCAGTATTTC.

CDR3 sequence reads: CASSHRGRETQYF. DNA of the CDR3: TGTGCCAGCAGCCACCGGGGCCGAGAGACCCAGTACTTC. The V and J genes are TRBV11-3 and TRBJ2-5, with D perhaps matching TRBD1 or TRBD2 (5 bases each). V lost 5 bases, J lost 4 bases, and 11 bases lay in between. In germline, CDR1 is SGHNT, CDR2 YENEEA. This CDR3 is built from 13 residues.

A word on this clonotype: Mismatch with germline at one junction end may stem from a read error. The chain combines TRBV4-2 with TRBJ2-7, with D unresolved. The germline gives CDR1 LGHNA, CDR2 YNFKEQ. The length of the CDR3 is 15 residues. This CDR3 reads CASRQDASHTYEQYF. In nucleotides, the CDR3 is TGTGCCAGCAGACAAGATGCCAGCCATACCTACGAGCAGTATTTC.

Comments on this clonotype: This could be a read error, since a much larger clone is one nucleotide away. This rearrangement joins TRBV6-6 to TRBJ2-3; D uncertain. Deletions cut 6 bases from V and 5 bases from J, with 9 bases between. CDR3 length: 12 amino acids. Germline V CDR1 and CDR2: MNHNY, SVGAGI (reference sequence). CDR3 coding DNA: TGTGCCAGCAGCCTCGCTAGAGATACGCAGTATTTT. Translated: CASSLARDTQYF.

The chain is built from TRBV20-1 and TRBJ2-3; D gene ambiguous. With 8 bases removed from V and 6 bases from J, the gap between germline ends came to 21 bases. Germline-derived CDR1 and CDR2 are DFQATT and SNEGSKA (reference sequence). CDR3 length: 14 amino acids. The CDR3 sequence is CSSRDGHTVDTQYF. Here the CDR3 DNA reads TGCAGTAGTAGAGATGGGCACACGGTCGATACGCAGTATTTT.

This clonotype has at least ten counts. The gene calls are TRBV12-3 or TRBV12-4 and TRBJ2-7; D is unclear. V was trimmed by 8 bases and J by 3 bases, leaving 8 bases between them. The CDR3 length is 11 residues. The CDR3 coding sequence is TGTGCCAGCGGGAAGTACTACGAGCAGTACTTC. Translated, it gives CASGKYYEQYF.

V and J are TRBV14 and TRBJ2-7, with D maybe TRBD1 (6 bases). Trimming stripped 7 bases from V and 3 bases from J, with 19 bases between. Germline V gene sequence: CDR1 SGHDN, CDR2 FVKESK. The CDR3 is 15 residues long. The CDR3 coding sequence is TGTGCCAGCACTCAAGAACAGGGCACTTACTACGAGCAGTACTTC. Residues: CASTQEQGTYYEQYF.

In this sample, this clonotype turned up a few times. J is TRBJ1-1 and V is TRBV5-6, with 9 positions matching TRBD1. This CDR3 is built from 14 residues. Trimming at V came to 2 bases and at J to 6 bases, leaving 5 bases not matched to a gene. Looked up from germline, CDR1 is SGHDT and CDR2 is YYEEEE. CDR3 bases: TGTGCCAGCAGCTTTGGGACAGGGTCCGCTGAAGCTTTCTTT. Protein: CASSFGTGSAEAFF.

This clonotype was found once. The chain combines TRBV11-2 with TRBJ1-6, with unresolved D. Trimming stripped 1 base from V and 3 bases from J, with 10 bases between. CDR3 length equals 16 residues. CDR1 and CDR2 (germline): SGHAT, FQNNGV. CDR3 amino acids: CASSLVSAVYNSPLHF. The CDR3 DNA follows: TGTGCCAGCAGCTTAGTCTCGGCAGTCTATAATTCACCCCTCCACTTT.

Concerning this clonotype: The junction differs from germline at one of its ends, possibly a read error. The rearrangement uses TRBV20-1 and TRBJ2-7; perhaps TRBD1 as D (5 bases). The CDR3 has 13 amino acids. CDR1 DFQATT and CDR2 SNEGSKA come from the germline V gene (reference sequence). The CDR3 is CNALQGIIHEQYF. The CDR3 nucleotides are TGCAATGCTCTCCAGGGAATCATCCACGAGCAGTACTTC.